Below, 28 T cell receptor beta chains from the same sample are listed, as sequenced in a study of tissue T cells after allogeneic stem cell transplantation. Indicated time point: mouse harvest day 14 after allogeneic transplant. Each mouse received 10^7 T-cell-depleted marrow cells plus 10^6 splenic CD5+ T cells by tail vein. The table came from immunoSEQ multiplex PCR; TCRdb's copy has only in-frame clones and leaves some out. The repertoire holds about 3,200 clones, with roughly 43% as singletons. The specimen was gut tissue. The receptors shown here come from a female BALB/c mouse given C57BL/6 T cells with graft-versus-host disease after an allogeneic hematopoietic cell transplant.

Notes on this clone: Genes here carry mouse names. The CDR3 extends 1 residue past the end of the read, so its final part is completed from the germline J gene. V gene TRBV23 combines with J gene TRBJ2-3; TRBD1, the table's D call, lacks a check against the DNA. The CDR3 contains 15 residues. Germline V lookup: CDR1 KGHTA, CDR2 FQNQQP. The part of the CDR3 DNA that was read is TGCTCCAGCAGTCGGGGACAGGGGGCTGCAGAAATGCTGTAT. Translating gives CSSSRGQGAAEMLY. The complete CDR3 protein is CSSSRGQGAAEMLYF.

This clone was recorded once. Gene names and germline match the mouse. The read stops 1 residue short of the end of the CDR3; the missing end is completed from the germline J gene. The chain couples TRBV15 to TRBJ2-3; 14 positions agree with TRBD2. CDR1 and CDR2 from the germline V gene are SGHND and FRSKSL. CDR3 length equals 16 residues. With 6 bases clipped from V and 3 bases from J, the junction kept 5 bases outside the gene matches. The CDR3 reads CASRGLGGRRAETLYF. The CDR3 bases that were read are TGTGCCAGCAGGGGACTGGGGGGGCGCAGAGCAGAAACGCTGTAT.

The sample holds a few counts of this clone. The gene symbols are mouse symbols. The CDR3 end lies 1 residue beyond the end of the read and is filled in from the germline J gene. V and J are TRBV3 and TRBJ2-7; 8 nucleotides agree with TRBD2. J was trimmed by 4 bases and V by 1 base; bases with no gene match: 6. The CDR3 is 15 amino acids. Germline assignment: CDR1 SNHLY and CDR2 FYNGKV (reference sequence). The sequenced part of the CDR3 DNA is TGTGCCAGCAGCTTAGTCGCGGCTGGGGGGTATGAACAGTAC. Translation: CASSLVAAGGYEQY. The CDR3, in full, reads CASSLVAAGGYEQYF.

Comments on this clone: Any gene name here is a mouse gene name. The read gets to within 1 residue of the CDR3 end, and the germline J gene fills in the rest. The rearrangement uses TRBV23 and TRBJ2-4; the D segment call TRBD2 is taken from the table without a DNA check. The V gene's germline CDR1 is KGHTA and CDR2 FQNQQP. This CDR3 region has 11 residues. Incomplete CDR3 DNA: TGCTCCAGCAAATGGGGGGACACCTTGTAC. Translating it yields CSSKWGDTLY. The entire CDR3 protein reads CSSKWGDTLYF. The whole variable domain, filled in from reference TRBV23 and TRBJ2-4, reads DAAVTQKPRYLIKMKGQEAEMKCIPEKGHTAVFWYQQKQSKELKFLIYFQNQQPLDQIDMVKERFSAVCPSSSLCSLGIRTCEAEDSALYLCSSKWGDTLYFGAGTRLSVL.

This clone came up a few times. Germline and genes here are mouse. The CDR3 goes on 1 residue after the read ends, and that part is filled in from the germline J gene. The chain carries TRBV12-2 and TRBJ2-5, with D hard to call. Trimming removed 2 bases from V and 5 bases from J, with 10 bases in between. CDR3 length: 13 residues. The V gene's germline CDR1 is SGHLS and CDR2 HYDKME. Here the CDR3 reads CASSRPSRDTQYF. Incomplete CDR3 DNA: TGTGCCAGCTCTCGACCCTCTCGAGACACCCAGTAC.

Worth noting for this clone: Gene names and germline refer to mouse. The CDR3 protein is CASSFRGHGNTLYF. The DNA read from the CDR3 is TGTGCTAGCAGTTTCAGGGGGCATGGAAATACGCTCTAT. The rearrangement joins TRBV29 to TRBJ1-3; 8 bases line up with TRBD1. The read halts 1 residue ahead of the CDR3 end, with the missing end drawn from the germline J gene. The V gene's germline CDR1 is MSHET and CDR2 SYDVDS. This CDR3 has 14 amino acids. V dropped 3 bases and J dropped 3; count of bases not matched to a gene: 1.

Remarks on this clone: Gene names are the mouse ones. Read coverage stops 1 residue before the CDR3 terminus; the germline J gene supplies the remainder. The chain recombines TRBV19 with TRBJ1-1, with TRBD1 matching 8 bases. CDR3 length: 13 amino acids. Trimming took 6 bases from V and 0 from J; bases not matched to a gene: 1. CDR1 is FNHDT and CDR2 is SITEND in the germline V gene (reference sequence). CDR3 amino acids: CASTQGANTEVFF. The CDR3 bases that were read are TGTGCCAGCACACAGGGGGCAAACACAGAAGTCTTC.

This clone was detected only a few times. All gene names here are mouse names. From the germline J gene comes the end of the CDR3, since the read stops 1 residue before it. The chain recombines TRBV3 with TRBJ2-7, with D possibly being TRBD1 (5 bases). The CDR3 runs 14 residues. CDR1 SNHLY and CDR2 FYNGKV come from the germline V gene (reference sequence). V was shortened by 5 bases and J by 0 bases, with 11 bases between the two germline ends. The sequenced part of the CDR3 DNA is TGTGCCAGCAGCCACAGACAGAACTCCTATGAACAGTAC. It translates to CASSHRQNSYEQY. The entire CDR3 reads CASSHRQNSYEQYF. The full variable domain, completed using reference TRBV3 and TRBJ2-7, is GPKVLQIPSHQIIDMGQMVTLNCDPVSNHLYFYWYKQILGQQMEFLVNFYNGKVMEKSKLFKDQFSVERPDGSYFTLKIQPTALEDSAVYFCASSHRQNSYEQYFGPGTRLTVL.

Comment on this clone: One junction end does not reproduce the germline sequence, and a read error may be involved. Mouse gene names and germline throughout. The read terminates 1 residue before the CDR3 end, so the remaining end is supplied by the germline J gene. The chain has TRBV31 and TRBJ2-7, with D perhaps given as TRBD1 or TRBD2 (6 bases each). The CDR3 is 13 residues long. The germline V gene has CDR1 GKSSPN and CDR2 SITVG. The CDR3 sequence: CSWSPRGDYQQYF. The covered CDR3 bases are TGCTCCTGGAGTCCAAGGGGGGACTATCAACAGTAC.

This clone has only a few counts. The genes are named according to mouse. Read coverage stops 1 residue before the CDR3 terminus; the germline J gene supplies the remainder. The gene calls are TRBV15 and TRBJ2-7, with 11 bases fitting TRBD2. The trim removed 5 bases at V and 7 bases at J, leaving 4 bases unmatched. Germline CDR1 and CDR2: SGHND and FRSKSL. This CDR3 has 13 amino acids. The CDR3 sequence: CASSGLGGNEQYF. Incomplete CDR3 DNA: TGTGCCAGCAGTGGACTGGGGGGAAACGAACAGTAC.

A word on this clone: Mouse gene names and germline throughout. The CDR3 extends 1 residue past the end of the read, so its final part is completed from the germline J gene. This rearrangement joins TRBV26 to TRBJ1-5; no reliable D call. CDR1 KGHPV and CDR2 FQNQEV come from the germline V gene (reference sequence). This CDR3 is 13 amino acids long. V was cut by 4 bases and J by 1 base, with 5 bases left in between. CDR3 region: CASSHGNNQAPLF. The sequenced CDR3 bases are TGTGCCAGCAGTCACGGGAACAACCAGGCTCCGCTT. Filled out from reference TRBV26 and TRBJ1-5, the complete variable domain reads NSKVIQTPRYLVKGQGQKAKMRCIPEKGHPVVFWYQQNKNNEFKFLINFQNQEVLQQIDMTEKRFSAECPSNSPCSLEIQSSEAGDSALYLCASSHGNNQAPLFGEGTRLSVL.

Of note for this clone: Mouse gene names apply. The observed sequence ends 1 residue before the CDR3 terminus, with the missing tail filled in from the germline J gene. This sequence joins TRBV13-2 and TRBJ1-4; 7 bases align to TRBD1. V was clipped by 4 bases and J by 0 bases; unmatched bases: 3. The germline V gene has CDR1 NNHNN and CDR2 SYGAGS (reference sequence). The CDR3 loop spans 15 amino acids. The DNA read from the CDR3 is TGTGCCAGCGGTTCAGGGGGTTTTTCCAACGAAAGATTATTT. This encodes CASGSGGFSNERLF. The whole CDR3 sequence is CASGSGGFSNERLFF.

This clone was observed a few times. Gene names refer to mouse genes. CDR3 bases read: TGTGCCAGCAGTCCAGACAGGGGCTTCAACGAAAGATTATTT. Translated: CASSPDRGFNERLF. The whole CDR3 protein is CASSPDRGFNERLFF. The gene calls are TRBV26 and TRBJ1-4, with 8 positions matching TRBD1. The sequenced fragment ends 1 residue before the CDR3 boundary, so the rest is inferred from the germline J gene. The CDR3 has 15 residues. Germline assignment: CDR1 KGHPV and CDR2 FQNQEV (reference sequence). Trimming removed 4 bases from V and 4 bases from J; junction bases left unmatched: 5.

This clone showed up just a few times. Gene names follow the mouse nomenclature. The read falls 1 residue short of the CDR3 end, and the missing part is taken from the germline J gene. The chain links TRBV26 to TRBJ1-1, with D uncertain. The CDR3 has 12 residues. Trimming removed 0 bases from V and 3 bases from J, with 2 bases in between. Germline-derived CDR1 and CDR2 are KGHPV and FQNQEV (reference sequence). The CDR3: CASSLSYTEVFF. The DNA read from the CDR3 is TGTGCCAGCAGTCTGTCTTACACAGAAGTCTTC.

There are a few counts of this clone. Here the gene names and germline are mouse. The observed sequence ends 1 residue before the CDR3 terminus, with the missing tail filled in from the germline J gene. The chain has TRBV1 and TRBJ2-3, with 9 bases that match TRBD2. Germline V gene sequence: CDR1 NSQYPW, CDR2 LRSPGD (reference sequence). The CDR3 sequence is 16 residues long. Unmatched junction bases numbered 3, after V lost 1 base and J lost 1 base. The CDR3 DNA, read in part, is TGCACCTGCAGTGCAGTGGGGGGGCGGGGTGCAGAAACGCTGTAT. This translates into CTCSAVGGRGAETLY. The whole CDR3 region reads CTCSAVGGRGAETLYF.

As for this clone: Mouse gene names apply. The sequence runs out 1 residue before the end of the CDR3; the remainder is reconstructed from the germline J gene. The chain uses TRBV14 and TRBJ2-5; no clear D. The ends were cut back, 2 bases at V and 0 bases at J, with 7 bases in the middle. The CDR3 is made up of 14 amino acids. Per germline, CDR1 SGHDT and CDR2 FRDEAV. Incomplete CDR3 DNA: TGTGCCAGCAGTTTACCGGGGAACCAAGACACCCAGTAC. Protein product: CASSLPGNQDTQY. The full-length CDR3 reads as CASSLPGNQDTQYF.

Comment on this clone: Gene labels here are mouse ones. The read gets to within 1 residue of the CDR3 end, and the germline J gene fills in the rest. V is TRBV12-1 and J is TRBJ2-5; tentatively, D is TRBD2 (5 bases). Germline V gives CDR1 SGHSN, CDR2 HYEKVE. This CDR3 has 13 amino acids. V lost 3 bases and J lost 3, with 9 bases in between. CDR3 DNA (partial): TGTGCCAGCTCTGCCTGGGTGCAAGACACCCAGTAC. This sequence encodes CASSAWVQDTQY. The full CDR3 protein reads CASSAWVQDTQYF.

This clone showed up just a few times. This may arise from a read error, as a much more abundant clone is one base away. Gene names and germline match the mouse. Read data end 1 residue before the CDR3 end; the end is taken from the germline J gene. The gene calls are TRBV26 and TRBJ2-7, with TRBD1 matching over 12 bases. Germline CDR1 KGHPV, CDR2 FQNQEV (reference sequence). The CDR3 loop spans 13 amino acids. After removal of 6 bases from V and 7 bases from J, the junction contained 4 bases not matched to a gene. CDR3: CASSRDRGREQYF. The CDR3 bases that were read are TGTGCCAGCAGCCGGGACAGGGGGCGGGAACAGTAC.

By sample fraction, this clone is medium-sized. Any gene name here is a mouse gene name. Read data end 1 residue before the CDR3 end; the end is taken from the germline J gene. The chain joins TRBV29 to TRBJ1-1; 7 nucleotides match TRBD1. This CDR3 has 12 residues. Germline CDR1 and CDR2: MSHET and SYDVDS. V lost 7 bases to trimming and J lost 4 bases; unmatched junction nucleotides: 3. CDR3 in amino acids: CASNTGATEVFF. The sequenced part of the CDR3 DNA is TGTGCTAGCAACACAGGGGCCACAGAAGTCTTC.

This clone was seen once. Gene names and germline match the mouse. The CDR3 is cut off 1 residue early in the read; its end comes from the germline J gene. The chain couples TRBV12-2 to TRBJ1-3, with 10 nucleotides matching TRBD1. V trimming: 2 bases; J trimming: 0 bases; junction bases outside the gene matches: 6. The CDR3 is 17 amino acids. Germline V gene lookup returns CDR1 SGHLS and CDR2 HYDKME. The CDR3 DNA, read in part, is TGTGCCAGCTCTCCCATTCGGGACAGGGGTTCTGGAAATACGCTCTAT. It codes for CASSPIRDRGSGNTLY. The whole CDR3 is CASSPIRDRGSGNTLYF.

This clone is large by share. Mouse names are used for the genes. The CDR3 goes on 1 residue after the read ends, and that part is filled in from the germline J gene. The V call is TRBV26, the J call TRBJ1-1; unclear D gene. Trimming took off 6 bases at V and 0 bases at J, with 5 bases between the two ends. From germline, CDR1 is KGHPV and CDR2 FQNQEV (reference sequence). This CDR3 spans 12 amino acids. The CDR3 reads CASRGSNTEVFF. CDR3 DNA, as far as it was read: TGTGCCAGCAGGGGGTCAAACACAGAAGTCTTC.

Of note for this clone: Gene names are mouse gene names. The read terminates 1 residue ahead of where the CDR3 ends, so the germline J gene completes it. J is TRBJ1-1 and V is TRBV23. This CDR3 is 12 amino acids long. The germline CDR1 and CDR2 sequences are KGHTA and FQNQQP. The covered CDR3 bases are TGCTCCAGCAGTCACTCGGGGGCAGAAGTCTTC. It specifies CSSSHSGAEVF. The full-length CDR3 reads as CSSSHSGAEVFF.

To note about this clone: The genes are named according to mouse. Sequencing ends 1 residue short of the CDR3 end; the germline J gene provides the rest. This chain connects TRBV5 to TRBJ2-5; 10 bases are a match to TRBD2. Germline V lookup: CDR1 LGHNA, CDR2 YNLKQL (reference sequence). There are 16 residues in the CDR3. J gave up 2 bases and V 1 base, and 3 bases lay outside the gene matches. Here the CDR3 reads CASSQGWGGGQDTQYF. CDR3 DNA (partial): TGTGCCAGCAGCCAAGGCTGGGGGGGCGGCCAAGACACCCAGTAC.

This clone is deemed large. Gene names denote mouse genes. The read finishes 1 residue shy of the CDR3 end, and the germline J gene is used to complete it. The chain is built from TRBV26 and TRBJ2-2; D ambiguous. CDR1 is KGHPV and CDR2 is FQNQEV in the germline V gene (reference sequence). Trimming removed 7 bases from V and 0 bases from J, with 3 bases in between. The CDR3 runs to 12 residues. CDR3 sequence: CASTTNTGQLYF. The part of the CDR3 DNA that was read is TGTGCCAGCACAACAAACACCGGGCAGCTCTAC.

Remarks on this clone: Each gene name is a mouse one. The CDR3 end is not reached by the read, which stops 1 residue before it; the germline J gene fills it in. The chain has TRBV20 and TRBJ1-1; TRBD1 might be the D (6 bases). V was shortened by 6 bases and J by 0 bases, with 8 bases between the two germline ends. This CDR3 region has 12 residues. Germline-derived CDR1 and CDR2 are GFQATS and STVNSAI. This CDR3 is CGAWTANTEVFF. Partial CDR3 DNA: TGTGGTGCCTGGACAGCAAACACAGAAGTCTTC.

A few counts support this clone. Gene names and germline refer to mouse. The read is 1 residue too short to cover the CDR3 end, so that end is filled in from the germline J gene. This sequence joins TRBV23 and TRBJ1-1; whether TRBD1, the table's D call, matches the DNA was not checked. CDR1 and CDR2 (germline): KGHTA, FQNQQP. The length of the CDR3 is 14 residues. CDR3 bases read: TGCTCCAGCAGTCAAGGGACAGCAAACACAGAAGTCTTC. Its protein product is CSSSQGTANTEVF. The whole CDR3 reads CSSSQGTANTEVFF. Full variable domain (rest looked up from reference TRBV23 and TRBJ1-1): DAAVTQKPRYLIKMKGQEAEMKCIPEKGHTAVFWYQQKQSKELKFLIYFQNQQPLDQIDMVKERFSAVCPSSSLCSLGIRTCEAEDSALYLCSSSQGTANTEVFFGKGTRLTVV.

This clone is deemed medium-sized. Mouse names are used for the genes. The read comes to an end 1 residue before the CDR3 does, leaving the germline J gene to fill in the end. This sequence joins TRBV13-2 and TRBJ2-4; tentative D call: TRBD1 (7 bases). The V gene lost 3 bases and the J gene lost 3 bases, with 11 bases spanning the gap. Germline loops: CDR1 NNHNN, CDR2 SYGAGS (reference sequence). The CDR3 extends over 14 amino acids. CDR3 amino acids: CASGGGDRQNTLYF. CDR3 DNA, as far as it was read: TGTGCCAGCGGTGGGGGGGACAGACAAAACACCTTGTAC.

This clone was found a few times. The gene names here belong to mouse. The CDR3 is cut off 1 residue early in the read; its end comes from the germline J gene. V usage is TRBV26 and J usage is TRBJ1-2, with 9 nucleotides matching TRBD1. Germline CDR1 is KGHPV and CDR2 is FQNQEV (reference sequence). J was trimmed by 4 bases and V by 1 base; bases with no gene match: 4. The CDR3 has 15 amino acids. CDR3 bases read: TGTGCCAGCAGTCTGTTGGGACAGGGAGGCTCCGACTACACC. Translating it yields CASSLLGQGGSDYT. In full, the CDR3 reads CASSLLGQGGSDYTF.